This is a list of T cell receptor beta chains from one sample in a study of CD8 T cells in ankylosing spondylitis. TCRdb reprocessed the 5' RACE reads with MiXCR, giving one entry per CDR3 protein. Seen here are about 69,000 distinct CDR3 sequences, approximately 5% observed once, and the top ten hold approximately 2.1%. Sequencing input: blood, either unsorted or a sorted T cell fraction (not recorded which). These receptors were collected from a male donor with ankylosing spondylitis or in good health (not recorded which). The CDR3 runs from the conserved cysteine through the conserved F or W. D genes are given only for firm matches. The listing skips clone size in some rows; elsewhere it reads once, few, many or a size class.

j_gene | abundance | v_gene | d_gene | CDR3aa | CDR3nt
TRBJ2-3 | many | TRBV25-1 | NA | CASSGGPSTDTQYF | TGTGCCAGCAGTGGGGGGCCGAGCACAGATACGCAGTATTTT
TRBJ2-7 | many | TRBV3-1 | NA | CASSQNSYNYEQYF | TGTGCCAGCAGCCAAAACTCTTACAACTACGAGCAGTACTTC
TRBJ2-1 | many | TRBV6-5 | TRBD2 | CASSYSETSGLEQFF | TGTGCCAGCAGTTACTCGGAGACTAGCGGTCTCGAGCAGTTCTTC
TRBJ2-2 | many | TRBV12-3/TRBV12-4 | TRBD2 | CASSSSGGATGELFF | TGTGCCAGCAGTTCTAGCGGGGGGGCCACCGGGGAGCTGTTTTTT
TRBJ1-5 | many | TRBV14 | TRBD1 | CARRQGNQPQHF | TGTGCCAGAAGACAGGGGAATCAGCCCCAGCATTTT
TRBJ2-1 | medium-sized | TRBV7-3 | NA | CASSATPTSTANEQFF | TGTGCCAGCAGCGCAACTCCTACCTCCACCGCCAATGAGCAGTTCTTC
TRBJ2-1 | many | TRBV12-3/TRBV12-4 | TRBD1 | CASSSSGGSYNEQFF | TGTGCCAGCAGTTCCTCAGGGGGCTCCTACAATGAGCAGTTCTTC
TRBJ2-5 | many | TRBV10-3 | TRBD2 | CATSRSQSGESETQYF | TGTGCCACCTCCCGCTCCCAGAGCGGGGAATCGGAGACCCAGTACTTC
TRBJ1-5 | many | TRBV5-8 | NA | CASSKIVSNQPQHF | TGTGCCAGCAGCAAAATAGTTAGCAATCAGCCCCAGCATTTT
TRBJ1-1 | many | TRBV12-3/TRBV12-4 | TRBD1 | CASSPIQGAGTEAFF | TGTGCCAGCAGTCCCATACAGGGGGCGGGGACTGAAGCTTTCTTT
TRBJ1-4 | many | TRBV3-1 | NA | CASSQDLPGRGWREKLFF | TGTGCCAGCAGCCAAGATCTACCCGGACGGGGGTGGAGAGAAAAACTGTTTTTT
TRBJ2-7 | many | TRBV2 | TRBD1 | CASTEGTGLYEQYF | TGTGCCAGCACCGAGGGGACAGGGCTGTACGAGCAGTACTTC
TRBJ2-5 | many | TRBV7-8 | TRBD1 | CASSENTGTGGETQYF | TGTGCCAGCAGCGAGAATACCGGGACAGGGGGAGAGACCCAGTACTTC
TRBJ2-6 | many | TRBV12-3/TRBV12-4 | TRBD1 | CASSRGTGSGANVLTF | TGTGCCAGCAGCCGAGGGACAGGGTCTGGGGCCAACGTCCTGACTTTC
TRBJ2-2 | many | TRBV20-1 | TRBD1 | CSAEPPGTGVIGELFF | TGCAGTGCCGAACCCCCCGGAACAGGGGTTATTGGGGAGCTGTTTTTT
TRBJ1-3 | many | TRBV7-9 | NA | CASSLSSSSINTIYF | TGTGCCAGCAGCTTATCCAGCTCATCGATAAACACCATATATTTT
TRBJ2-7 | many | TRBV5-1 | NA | CASSLEQGGMYEQYF | TGCGCCAGCAGCTTGGAACAGGGAGGGATGTACGAGCAGTACTTC
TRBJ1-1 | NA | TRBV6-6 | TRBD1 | CASSYQGAGTEAFF | TGTGCCAGCAGTTACCAGGGGGCGGGTACTGAAGCTTTCTTT
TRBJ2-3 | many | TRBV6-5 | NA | CASSPTTVPDTQYF | TGTGCCAGCAGTCCAACGACGGTTCCAGATACGCAGTATTTT
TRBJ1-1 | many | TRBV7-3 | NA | CASSFGGQEAFF | TGTGCCAGCAGCTTCGGGGGGCAGGAAGCTTTCTTT
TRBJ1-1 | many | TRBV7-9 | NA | CASSLASPGENTEAFF | TGTGCCAGCAGCTTAGCGTCTCCTGGGGAGAACACTGAAGCTTTCTTT
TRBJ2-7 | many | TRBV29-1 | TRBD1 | CSVEVPTGGYEQYF | TGCAGCGTTGAAGTCCCTACAGGGGGATACGAGCAGTACTTC
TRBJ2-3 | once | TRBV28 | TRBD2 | CASGSGLAGGPFGADTQYF | TGTGCCAGCGGCTCCGGGCTAGCGGGGGGGCCGTTTGGCGCAGATACGCAGTATTTT
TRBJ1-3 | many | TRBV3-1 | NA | CAAGREPGNTIYF | TGTGCCGCCGGGAGGGAACCTGGAAACACCATATATTTT
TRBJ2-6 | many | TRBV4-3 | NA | CASSQDGSGANVLTF | TGCGCCAGCAGCCAAGACGGTTCTGGGGCCAACGTCCTGACTTTC
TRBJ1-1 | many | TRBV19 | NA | CASSIGSVNTEAFF | TGTGCCAGTAGTATAGGTTCGGTGAACACTGAAGCTTTCTTT
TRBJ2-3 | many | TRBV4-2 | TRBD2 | CASSRSGGSTDTQYF | TGTGCCAGCAGCCGAAGCGGGGGGAGCACAGATACGCAGTATTTT
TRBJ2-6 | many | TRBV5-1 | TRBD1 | CASSLRQGTPSGANVLTF | TGCGCCAGCAGCTTGAGACAGGGAACTCCGTCTGGGGCCAACGTCCTGACTTTC
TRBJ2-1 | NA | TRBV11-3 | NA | CASSLDPGQSSYNEQFF | TGTGCCAGCAGCTTAGATCCTGGACAGAGCTCCTACAATGAGCAGTTCTTC
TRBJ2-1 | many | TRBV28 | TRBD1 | CASSPIDRGDNEQFF | TGTGCCAGCAGTCCCATTGACAGGGGTGATAATGAGCAGTTCTTC
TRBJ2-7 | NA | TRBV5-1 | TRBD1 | CASSRQGASEQYF | TGCGCCAGCAGCAGACAGGGGGCGAGTGAGCAGTACTTC
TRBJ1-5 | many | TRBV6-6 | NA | CAIIEGYGQPQHF | TGTGCCATTATAGAGGGTTATGGTCAGCCCCAGCATTTT
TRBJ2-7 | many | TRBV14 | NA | CASSRDLSSYEQYF | TGTGCCAGCAGCAGGGATCTCTCCTCCTACGAGCAGTACTTC
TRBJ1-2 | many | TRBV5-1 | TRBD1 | CASSFLRDSYGYTF | TGCGCCAGCAGCTTCCTCCGGGACAGCTATGGCTACACCTTC
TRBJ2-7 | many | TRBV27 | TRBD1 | CASSFGGTGVIYEQYF | TGTGCCAGCAGTTTTGGCGGGACAGGGGTAATCTACGAGCAGTACTTC
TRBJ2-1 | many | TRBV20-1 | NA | CSASTSMGNEQFF | TGCAGTGCTAGCACTTCGATGGGGAATGAGCAGTTCTTC
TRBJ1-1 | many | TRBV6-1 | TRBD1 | CASRVYRDREEAFF | TGTGCCAGCAGGGTGTATCGGGACAGGGAGGAAGCTTTCTTT
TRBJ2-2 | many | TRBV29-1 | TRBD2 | CSVEVPSGGALTGELFF | TGCAGCGTTGAAGTTCCCAGCGGGGGGGCCCTCACCGGGGAGCTGTTTTTT
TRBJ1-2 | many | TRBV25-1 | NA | CASSANGRGGGGYTF | TGTGCCAGCAGTGCAAATGGGCGAGGCGGCGGTGGCTACACCTTC
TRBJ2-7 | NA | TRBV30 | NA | CAWSSNSEQYF | TGTGCCTGGAGTTCGAATTCCGAGCAGTACTTC
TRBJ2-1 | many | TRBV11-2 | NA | CASSLGLAYEQFF | TGTGCCAGCAGCTTGGGACTGGCGTATGAGCAGTTCTTC
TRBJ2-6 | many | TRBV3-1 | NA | CASSLSGANVLTF | TGTGCCAGCAGCCTATCTGGGGCCAACGTCCTGACTTTC
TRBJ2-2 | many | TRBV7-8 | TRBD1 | CASSLGTARNTGELFF | TGTGCCAGCAGCCTGGGGACAGCTCGGAACACCGGGGAGCTGTTTTTT
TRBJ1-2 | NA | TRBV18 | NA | CASSPNYNYGYTF | TGTGCCAGCTCACCCAATTACAACTATGGCTACACCTTC
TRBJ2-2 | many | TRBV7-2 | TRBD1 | CASSKAGTGDTGELFF | TGTGCCAGCAGCAAGGCCGGGACAGGGGACACCGGGGAGCTGTTTTTT
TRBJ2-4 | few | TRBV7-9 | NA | CASSLRGGTPPYF | TGTGCCAGCAGCTTAAGAGGGGGGACCCCTCCGTACTTC
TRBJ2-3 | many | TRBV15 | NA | CATSRDLASGTQYF | TGTGCCACCAGCAGAGATTTGGCCTCGGGTACGCAGTATTTT